This T cell receptor (beta chain) was recorded in a study of T-cell memory formation after mild COVID-19. Germline assignment: CDR1 SEHNR and CDR2 FQNEAQ (reference sequence). Trimming stripped 10 bases from V and 6 bases from J, with 13 bases between. The CDR3 extends over 12 amino acids. This clonotype occurred a few times. Its antigen is not known. Amplification by 5'RACE using constant-segment primers produced TCR alpha and TCR beta cDNA libraries that carried sample barcodes and UMIs. TCRdb itself ran the 5' RACE reads through MiXCR, one entry per CDR3 protein. This sample yields roughly 380,000 distinct CDR3 sequences, of which 25% to 30% are seen a single time; approximately 13% belongs to the top ten. Study outcomes and limitations: For second-wave clones that peaked at day 37, SARS-CoV-2 specificity went unverified. Cross-reactive memory seemingly joined, as some responding clones were found in pre-infection memory.

The sample was PBMCs or a T cell subset sorted from them (not recorded which). The V gene is TRBV7-9, the J gene TRBJ2-1; a possible D gene is TRBD1 (6 bases). This clonotype originated in an adult woman who had mild COVID-19 (a few samples of this study predate the infection). Cell type and time point are not known. The CDR3 is CANPNRANEQFF. CDR3 nucleotide sequence: TGTGCCAACCCGAACAGGGCCAATGAGCAGTTCTTC.